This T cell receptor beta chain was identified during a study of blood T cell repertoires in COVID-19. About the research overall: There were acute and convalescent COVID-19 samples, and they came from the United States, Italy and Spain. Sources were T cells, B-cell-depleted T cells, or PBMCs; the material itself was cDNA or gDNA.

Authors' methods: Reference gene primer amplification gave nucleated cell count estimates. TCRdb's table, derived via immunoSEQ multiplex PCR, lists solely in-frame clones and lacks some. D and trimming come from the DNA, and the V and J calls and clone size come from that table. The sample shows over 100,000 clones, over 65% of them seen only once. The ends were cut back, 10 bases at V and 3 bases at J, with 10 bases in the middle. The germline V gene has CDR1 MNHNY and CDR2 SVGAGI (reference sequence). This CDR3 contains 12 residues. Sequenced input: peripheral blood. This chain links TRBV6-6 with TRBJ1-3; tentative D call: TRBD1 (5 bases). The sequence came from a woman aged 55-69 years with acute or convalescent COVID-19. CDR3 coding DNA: TGTGCCACCCAGGGCTATGGAAACACCATATATTTT. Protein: CATQGYGNTIYF.